Below, one T cell receptor beta chain is given with its context. Its specificity is not known. A read error is possible here, since a much larger clone lies one base away. The data derive from a study of tumor and adjacent non-tumor tissue in lung cancer. Turning to the study itself: There were 11 to 13 adenocarcinoma, a couple of squamous cell carcinoma and 1 small cell lung cancer cases. General study findings and limits: In normal lung, the top 100 clones were significantly more dominant than in tumor. Tumor TCR diversity, when higher, was linked to shorter survival. Compared with tumor, normal lung showed significantly lower TCR diversity.

The library came from three nested PCR rounds adapted from ARM-PCR protocols. In TCRdb, the multiplex PCR reads were re-called with MiXCR into one record per CDR3 protein. The sample yields tens of thousands of distinct CDR3 sequences, more than 60% seen once. This sample's RNA came from whole unsorted tissue. More than 3 cm separated this lung sample from the edge of the tumor. CDR1 is SGHRS, CDR2 YFSETQ, per germline. Trimming pared 1 base from V and 8 bases from J, leaving 12 bases between. The CDR3 contains 13 residues. Sequenced: distant non-tumor lung tissue. The rearrangement links TRBV5-1 to TRBJ1-2; D is unclear. This receptor was obtained from a woman between 40 and 50 years old with non-small cell lung cancer. The CDR3: CASSLTNSRGYTF. The CDR3 DNA reads TGCGCCAGCAGCTTGACCAACTCGAGGGGCTACACCTTC. Full variable domain (missing parts from reference TRBV5-1 and TRBJ1-2): KAGVTQTPRYLIKTRGQQVTLSCSPISGHRSVSWYQQTPGQGLQFLFEYFSETQRNKGNFPGRFSGRQFSNSRSEMNVSTLELGDSALYLCASSLTNSRGYTFGSGTRLTVV.